The entry below describes one T cell receptor (beta chain). What this receptor recognizes is not known. Per-nucleotide qualities are absent, and no much larger clonotype sits a single base away. The source of the sample is a study of T cells after yellow fever vaccination (dated by TCRdb to the late 2010s). In terms of the full investigation: The SMART-Seq v4 Ultra Low Input RNA kit was used to prepare libraries from fractions with low cell numbers. Two healthy male donors made up the cohort, one aged 18 to 30 years and the other aged 30 to 39 years. To follow T-cell clones before and after primary and booster YFV17D yellow fever vaccination, bulk TCR alpha and beta repertoires were sequenced over time. Blood samples were taken at several timepoints before and after primary and secondary immunization, and bulk PBMC replicates and cell subsets were isolated.

The sample's treatment or condition label, decoded: live attenuated yellow fever vaccine strain. At each blood-draw timepoint, two biological replicates of bulk PBMCs were obtained. A standard Ficoll-Paque protocol was used to isolate PBMCs from peripheral blood. RNA was extracted with TriZol from bulk PBMCs, CD4 and CD8 fractions, and dextramer-positive and dextramer-negative fractions. Overall study results and their limits: After the booster, most of the clones that had expanded following primary vaccination were detected again (approximately 96% of CD4 and around 90% of CD8), which suggests that memory was broadly maintained. Because the study included only a couple of donors, the extent to which the findings can be generalized is limited. A small fraction of clonotypes appeared in both the CD4 and CD8 compartments, likely as a result of convergent recombination. FACS-sorted repertoires could contain abundant contaminating clonotypes from the bulk population, so computational filtering was required. The secondary T-cell response was found to be weaker but faster than the primary response, with a peak reached on day 5 rather than on day 15.

TCR cDNA was synthesized by 5'RACE template switching, through which a universal primer site and unique molecular identifiers were introduced. cDNA synthesis was primed from both the TCR alpha and TCR beta constant segments. Library amplification used two PCR steps, and the second PCR step added sample barcodes and sequencing adapters. Libraries were sequenced on Illumina HiSeq 2500 (2x100 bp) or NovaSeq (2x150 bp). Under the source paper's analysis protocol: MIGEC was used to demultiplex reads and collapse the reads into UMI consensus sequences, and MiXCR was used for V(D)J alignment. Using edgeR on replicate PBMC samples, clonotypes were called vaccine-responding if FDR was below 0.01 and the log2 fold change was above 5 up to day 15. Each bulk clonotype received a CD4 or CD8 identity based on whether the sequenced CD4 or CD8 repertoire contained that clonotype at higher abundance. TCRdb ran its own pipeline on the public reads, namely fastp trimming at Q25 and MiXCR clone calling, and kept in-frame beta chains. Duplicate CDR3 protein sequences are folded into a single record with the most common DNA and genes. In this record, the V and J calls reflect TCRdb's handling and not the investigators' own analysis. Present in this sample are 500,000 to 650,000 distinct CDR3 sequences, about 15% of which were seen just once. 15% to 20% of the sample belongs to the ten largest clones.

From the cysteine up to the phenylalanine, the CDR3 has a length of 14 residues. CDR3 DNA only is kept here, 42 bases in frame from base 1. Relative to germline, V is 7 bases shorter and J is 7 bases shorter, with 16 bases between their ends. The germline V gene (reference sequence) gives CDR1 as LNHDA and CDR2 as SQIVND. Sample: PBMCs, taken 5 to 6 days after the first yellow fever vaccination. The receptor was derived from a man between 18 and 35 years old who received the YFV17D yellow fever vaccine. The chain is encoded by TRBV19 joined to TRBJ1-4, and TRBD1 may be the D gene, going by 5 matching bases. The CDR3 corresponds to CASTDPGHGEKLFF. The bases read TGTGCCAGTACCGACCCGGGGCATGGTGAAAAACTGTTTTTT.